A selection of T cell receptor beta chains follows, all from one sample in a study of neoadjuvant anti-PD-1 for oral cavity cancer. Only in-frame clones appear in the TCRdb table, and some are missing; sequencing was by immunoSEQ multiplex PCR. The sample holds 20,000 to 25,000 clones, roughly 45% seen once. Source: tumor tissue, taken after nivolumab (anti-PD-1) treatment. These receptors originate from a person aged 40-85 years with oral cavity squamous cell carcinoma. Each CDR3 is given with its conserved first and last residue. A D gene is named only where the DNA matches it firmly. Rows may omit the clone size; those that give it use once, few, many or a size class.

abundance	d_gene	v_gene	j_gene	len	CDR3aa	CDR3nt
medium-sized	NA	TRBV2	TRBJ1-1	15	CASSEAVRGNTEAFF	TGTGCCAGCAGTGAAGCGGTCAGGGGGAACACTGAAGCTTTCTTT
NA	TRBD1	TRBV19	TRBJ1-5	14	CASSKDRSGQPQHF	TGTGCCAGTAGTAAGGACAGGTCGGGTCAGCCCCAGCATTTT
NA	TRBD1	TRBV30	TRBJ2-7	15	CAWSPGQGVPYEQYF	TGTGCCTGGAGTCCGGGACAGGGGGTCCCCTACGAGCAGTACTTC
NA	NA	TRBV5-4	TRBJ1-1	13	CASSLAVDTEAFF	TGTGCCAGCAGCTTGGCAGTAGACACTGAAGCTTTCTTT
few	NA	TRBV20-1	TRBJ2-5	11	CSARVQETQYF	TGCAGTGCTAGAGTTCAAGAGACCCAGTACTTC
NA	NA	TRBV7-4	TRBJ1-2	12	CANNNGDYGYTF	TGTGCCAACAACAACGGGGACTATGGCTACACCTTC
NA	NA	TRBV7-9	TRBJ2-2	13	CAGTRGDTGELFF	TGTGCCGGAACTAGAGGCGACACCGGGGAGCTGTTTTTT
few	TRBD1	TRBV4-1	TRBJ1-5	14	CASSHRTGDQPQHF	TGCGCCAGCAGCCATCGGACAGGGGATCAGCCCCAGCATTTT
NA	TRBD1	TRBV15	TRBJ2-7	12	CATSTTGDEQYF	TGTGCCACCAGCACCACAGGGGACGAGCAGTACTTC
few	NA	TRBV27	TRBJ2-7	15	CASSPRGGAPYEQYF	TGTGCCAGCAGCCCGAGGGGGGGGGCCCCCTACGAGCAGTACTTC
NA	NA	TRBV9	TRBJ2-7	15	CASSVGPGSSYEQYF	TGTGCCAGCAGCGTAGGGCCAGGGAGCTCCTACGAGCAGTACTTC
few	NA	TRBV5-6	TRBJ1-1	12	CASSTLVTEAFF	TGTGCCAGCAGCACCCTAGTGACAGAAGCTTTCTTT
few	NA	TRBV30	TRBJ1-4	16	CAWSDSPSGDVEKLFF	TGTGCCTGGAGTGACAGCCCTTCAGGGGACGTTGAAAAACTGTTTTTT
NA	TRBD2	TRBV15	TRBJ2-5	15	CATIGAGGREETQYF	TGTGCCACCATCGGAGCGGGGGGCCGGGAAGAGACCCAGTACTTC
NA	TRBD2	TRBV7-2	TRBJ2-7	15	CASSPGRGAFYEQYF	TGTGCCAGCAGCCCGGGGCGGGGGGCTTTCTACGAGCAGTACTTC
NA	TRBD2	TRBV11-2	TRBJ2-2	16	CASNRDSGGLTGELFF	TGTGCCAGCAACCGGGATTCGGGGGGGCTGACCGGGGAGCTGTTTTTT
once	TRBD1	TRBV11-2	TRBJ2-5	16	CASSYRGNRYQETQYF	TGTGCCAGCAGCTACAGGGGCAATAGATACCAAGAGACCCAGTACTTC
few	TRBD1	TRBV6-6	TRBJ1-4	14	CASSYSNRGVKLFF	TGTGCCAGCAGTTACTCGAACAGGGGGGTAAAACTGTTTTTT
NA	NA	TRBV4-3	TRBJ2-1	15	CASSQRGGGYNEQFF	TGCGCCAGCAGCCAAAGAGGGGGAGGGTACAATGAGCAGTTCTTC
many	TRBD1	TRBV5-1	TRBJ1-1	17	CASSLKYPTGEYTEAFF	TGCGCCAGCAGCTTGAAGTACCCGACAGGGGAATACACTGAAGCTTTCTTT
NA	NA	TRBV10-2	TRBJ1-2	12	CASSEWPYGYTF	TGCGCCAGCAGTGAGTGGCCCTATGGCTACACCTTC
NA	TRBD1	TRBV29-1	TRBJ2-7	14	CSVVAGTGSYEQYF	TGCAGCGTTGTCGCCGGGACAGGGTCCTACGAGCAGTACTTC
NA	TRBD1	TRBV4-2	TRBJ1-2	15	CASSQERQGDYGYTF	TGTGCCAGCAGCCAAGAAAGACAGGGGGACTATGGCTACACCTTC